This passage covers 24 T cell receptor beta chains from one sample sequenced in a study of cytomegalovirus exposure and HLA in healthy donors listed by TCRdb under 2017. The library was generated by the immunoSEQ multiplex PCR assay. A mixture of 60 forward primers for TCR Vbeta segments and 13 reverse primers for TCR Jbeta segments was used in the multiplex PCR. The table comes from immuneACCESS by way of TCRdb, which keeps in-frame sequences with V and J called. Part of the clones is missing from these tables; in studies checked, under half for an unresolved V gene and the rest for unknown reasons. The table kept for this sample lists fewer than 100,000 clones. The ten largest clones capture approximately 4.2% of the sample. Sequencing was carried out using PBMCs. These receptors were obtained from a young man in good health and CMV-seropositive.

As DNA, the CDR3 is TGCGCCAGCAGCTTCCTTGGACAGGGGATGGACGAGCAGTACTTC. It specifies CASSFLGQGMDEQYF. The chain combines TRBV5-1 with TRBJ2-5; TRBD1 agrees at 9 bases. Matching the DNA end better, TRBJ2-7 makes the J call doubtful. The CDR3 is 15 residues long. Germline CDR1 and CDR2: SGHRS and YFSETQ.

V gene TRBV5-6 combines with J gene TRBJ1-1; D call uncertain. Trimming took 0 bases from V and 7 from J, leaving 7 bases between them. Germline CDR1 reads SGHDT; CDR2 reads YYEEEE. This CDR3 has 12 amino acids. The CDR3 bases are TGTGCCAGCAGCTTGGCACCGGTTGAAGCTTTCTTT. This gives the protein CASSLAPVEAFF.

The chain links TRBV9 to TRBJ2-5; 8 bases map to TRBD1. Trimming removed 4 bases from V and 3 bases from J; junction bases left unmatched: 5. CDR1 SGDLS and CDR2 YYNGEE come from the germline V gene. The CDR3 extends over 14 amino acids. Here the CDR3 reads CASSLRDRKETQYF. In nucleotides, the CDR3 is TGTGCCAGCAGCTTAAGGGACAGGAAAGAGACCCAGTACTTC.

V and J are TRBV9 and TRBJ2-1; 7 bases match TRBD1. Germline trimming cut 6 bases from V and 0 bases from J; bases unmatched to any gene: 3. The V gene's germline CDR1 is SGDLS and CDR2 YYNGEE. This CDR3 has 14 amino acids. The chain's CDR3 is CASNHRGSYNEQFF. In DNA form, the CDR3 reads TGTGCCAGCAACCACAGGGGCTCCTACAATGAGCAGTTCTTC.

The chain uses TRBV9 and TRBJ2-7, with TRBD1 as a possible D gene (5 bases). Germline CDR1 and CDR2: SGDLS and YYNGEE. This CDR3 is built from 14 residues. V lost 7 bases to trimming and J lost 5 bases, with 19 bases between them. This chain's CDR3 is CASGLSRAGHEQYF. CDR3 nucleotide sequence: TGTGCCAGCGGCTTGAGTCGGGCAGGGCACGAGCAGTACTTC.

V gene TRBV6-1 combines with J gene TRBJ2-7; TRBD1 agrees at 7 bases. This CDR3 spans 15 amino acids. V lost 5 bases to trimming and J lost 2 bases; unmatched junction nucleotides: 9. From germline, CDR1 is MNHNS and CDR2 SASEGT. In DNA form, the CDR3 reads TGTGCCAGCAGTCTCCTCCCGGGACAGACCTACGAGCAGTACTTC. Residues: CASSLLPGQTYEQYF.

J is TRBJ1-5 and V is TRBV15; D gene ambiguous. The CDR3 is 16 residues long. V lost 1 base to trimming and J lost 0 bases, with 10 bases between them. Germline CDR1 reads LNHNV; CDR2 reads YYDKDF (reference sequence). The DNA of the CDR3 is TGTGCCACCAGCAGAGGCGGCGAGGGTAGCAATCAGCCCCAGCATTTT. This gives the protein CATSRGGEGSNQPQHF.

The gene calls are TRBV7-8 and TRBJ2-5; possibly TRBD2 for D (5 bases). The CDR3 consists of 13 residues. V shed 4 bases and J shed 3 bases, with 9 bases lying between them. Germline V CDR1 and CDR2: SGHVS, FQNEAQ. The CDR3 sequence: CASSSMREETQYF. The CDR3 DNA reads TGTGCCAGCAGCTCTATGAGGGAAGAGACCCAGTACTTC.

The chain couples TRBV25-1 to TRBJ1-5; D is uncertain. The CDR3 spans 14 residues. Germline V gene data show CDR1 as MGHDK and CDR2 as SYGVNS. Trimming removed 3 bases at V and 1 base at J, with 7 bases between. Here the CDR3 DNA reads TGTGCCAGCAGTGAGCCGGGAAGCAATCAGCCCCAGCATTTT. It yields the protein CASSEPGSNQPQHF.

The chain employs TRBV28 and TRBJ1-3, with D maybe TRBD1 (6 bases). CDR3 size: 15 residues. CDR1 and CDR2 from the germline V gene are MDHEN and SYDVKM. V was cut by 6 bases and J by 0 bases, with 12 bases left in between. DNA for the CDR3: TGTGCCAGCAGGGATTTAGGGGGCTCTGGAAACACCATATATTTT. Its protein is CASRDLGGSGNTIYF.

This sequence joins TRBV9 and TRBJ2-7; TRBD1 agrees at 8 bases. With V trimmed by 0 bases and J by 5 bases, 1 base remained unmatched. Germline V gives CDR1 SGDLS, CDR2 YYNGEE. The CDR3 is 13 residues long. The CDR3 bases are TGTGCCAGCAGCGTAGCGGGACAGGACGAGCAGTACTTC. This sequence encodes CASSVAGQDEQYF.

The chain joins TRBV6-4 to TRBJ2-3; no firm D call. The ends were cut back, 3 bases at V and 4 bases at J, with 17 bases in the middle. The CDR3 loop spans 16 amino acids. Germline V lookup: CDR1 MRHNA, CDR2 SNTAGT. The CDR3 here is CASSDNRLDGSDTQYF. The CDR3 bases are TGTGCCAGCAGTGATAATCGGCTAGATGGCTCAGATACGCAGTATTTT.

The V call is TRBV30, the J call TRBJ2-7; D is perhaps TRBD1 (6 bases). The CDR3 sequence is 13 residues long. Trimming took off 2 bases at V and 3 bases at J, with 11 bases between the two ends. The germline V gene encodes CDR1 GTSNPN and CDR2 SVGIG (reference sequence). As DNA, the CDR3 is TGTGCCTGGAGTCAAGGACAGAACTACGAGCAGTACTTC. Translating it yields CAWSQGQNYEQYF.

The V gene is TRBV5-5, the J gene TRBJ1-1; D possibly corresponds to TRBD1 (5 bases). The CDR3 runs to 14 residues. V lost 1 base to trimming and J lost 2 bases, with 9 bases between them. Germline V gives CDR1 SGHKS, CDR2 YYEKEE (reference sequence). CDR3 residues: CASSLRGLNTEAFF. CDR3 nucleotide sequence: TGTGCCAGCAGCTTGAGGGGTCTTAACACTGAAGCTTTCTTT.

The V call is TRBV7-9, the J call TRBJ1-4, with 8 bases aligning to TRBD1. The CDR3 spans 18 residues. Germline V gene data show CDR1 as SEHNR and CDR2 as FQNEAQ (reference sequence). With 5 bases clipped from V and 7 bases from J, the junction kept 18 bases outside the gene matches. The CDR3 region has the DNA TGTGCCAGCAGCCCCCGGACAGGGCAGACAGACAGGGGTGAAAAACTGTTTTTT. The encoded protein is CASSPRTGQTDRGEKLFF.

The chain uses TRBV20-1 and TRBJ1-1; D ambiguous. The germline V gene encodes CDR1 DFQATT and CDR2 SNEGSKA (reference sequence). The CDR3 has 10 residues. V was clipped by 6 bases and J by 4 bases, with 6 bases between them. The CDR3 DNA follows: TGCAGTGCCGGTGTCACTGAAGCTTTCTTT. Protein: CSAGVTEAFF.

The chain employs TRBV23-1 and TRBJ2-3; 7 nucleotides agree with TRBD1. TRBV23-1 is treated as an ORF (open reading frame) with a function not yet certain. V shed 5 bases and J 2 bases; nucleotides not matched to a gene: 22. CDR3 length: 20 amino acids. In DNA, the CDR3 is TGCGCCAGCAGTAAAAAAAGTACCCTCCGCCCGGACAGGATCACAGATACGCAGTATTTT. This gives the protein CASSKKSTLRPDRITDTQYF.

The chain employs TRBV5-1 and TRBJ2-5; the match to TRBD2 covers 11 bases. The assigned J gene may be wrong: the sequence end matches TRBJ2-7 better. This CDR3 has 18 amino acids. Per the germline V gene, CDR1 is SGHRS and CDR2 is YFSETQ. CDR3 sequence: CASSLSQGTSGRNDEQYF. The CDR3 nucleotides are TGCGCCAGCAGCTTGTCACAGGGTACTAGCGGGAGAAACGACGAGCAGTACTTC.

V usage is TRBV15 and J usage is TRBJ2-1, with D hard to call. The CDR3 has 15 residues. CDR1 is LNHNV and CDR2 is YYDKDF in the germline V gene (reference sequence). The V end was cut by 5 bases, the J end by 0 bases, with 11 bases between. The CDR3 here is CATSPQVSSYNEQFF. CDR3 DNA: TGTGCCACCAGCCCCCAGGTGAGCTCCTACAATGAGCAGTTCTTC.

V is TRBV4-2 and J is TRBJ1-4; 9 bases align to TRBD1. The CDR3 is 14 residues long. The V gene's germline CDR1 is LGHNA and CDR2 YNFKEQ. Germline trimming cut 3 bases from V and 10 bases from J; bases unmatched to any gene: 6. The CDR3: CASSQTGGFGKLFF. In DNA, the CDR3 is TGTGCCAGCAGCCAGACAGGGGGTTTCGGAAAACTGTTTTTT.

This chain uses TRBV7-9 with TRBJ2-5; no reliable D call. TRBJ2-7 matches the DNA end more closely, so the J call is doubtful. Germline V lookup: CDR1 SEHNR, CDR2 FQNEAQ (reference sequence). CDR3 length equals 12 residues. CDR3 in amino acids: CASSPTNYEQYF. DNA of the CDR3: TGTGCCAGCAGCCCGACCAACTACGAGCAGTACTTC.

This rearrangement joins TRBV5-1 to TRBJ2-3; 9 bases agree with TRBD1. The CDR3 is 16 residues long. From germline, CDR1 is SGHRS and CDR2 YFSETQ. V was clipped by 3 bases and J by 2 bases; unmatched bases: 7. CDR3 DNA sequence: TGCGCCAGCAGCTCCTCCGGGACAGGGCACACAGATACGCAGTATTTT. Translating gives CASSSSGTGHTDTQYF.

The gene calls are TRBV29-1 and TRBJ1-1; tentative D call: TRBD1 (6 bases). Trimming pared 2 bases from V and 5 bases from J, leaving 12 bases between. Germline V lookup: CDR1 SQVTM, CDR2 ANQGSEA. This CDR3 spans 13 amino acids. The CDR3 loop reads CSVEPKQGTEAFF. DNA for the CDR3: TGCAGCGTTGAACCTAAACAGGGAACTGAAGCTTTCTTT.

The J gene is TRBJ1-1, the V gene TRBV5-1, with D perhaps TRBD1 (6 bases). With 1 base removed from V and 3 bases from J, the gap between germline ends came to 10 bases. The length of the CDR3 is 14 residues. Per germline, CDR1 SGHRS and CDR2 YFSETQ. CDR3 region: CASSLSQGDTEAFF. CDR3 coding DNA: TGCGCCAGCAGCTTGTCACAGGGCGACACTGAAGCTTTCTTT. The full variable domain, with the rest looked up from reference TRBV5-1 and TRBJ1-1, is KAGVTQTPRYLIKTRGQQVTLSCSPISGHRSVSWYQQTPGQGLQFLFEYFSETQRNKGNFPGRFSGRQFSNSRSEMNVSTLELGDSALYLCASSLSQGDTEAFFGQGTRLTVV.